Presented here are 14 T cell receptor beta chains from one specimen sequenced in a study of Ad26.COV2.S vaccination and SARS-CoV-2 variants (dated by TCRdb to the early 2020s). Library preparation was by the immunoSEQ multiplex PCR assay. This is the immuneACCESS table as TCRdb keeps it, with only in-frame sequences that have V and J called. A part of the clones is gone; compared with another copy, unresolved V genes explain less than half, and the rest is unexplained. In this sample the table shows 300,000 to 350,000 clones, about 89% of which occur a single time. Around 5.3% of the sample comes from the top ten. What this sample's treatment or condition label stands for: roughly 19 received Ad26.COV2.S at low or high dose, single or two shots; a few received placebo; per-sample allocation not given. Repertoires of vaccine and placebo recipients were sequenced from samples collected on day 63 after the first injection.

This material consisted of peripheral blood, taken in a trial of Ad26.COV2.S vaccine versus placebo. Source of these receptors: a person between 18 and 59 years old who received the Ad26.COV2.S COVID-19 vaccine or a placebo.

The chain uses TRBV11-2 and TRBJ2-7, with TRBD2 matching over 8 bases. This CDR3 has 14 residues. J gave up 0 bases and V 3 bases, and 1 base lay outside the gene matches. The germline gives CDR1 SGHAT, CDR2 FQNNGV. This CDR3 is CASSFSGTSYEQYF. The CDR3 coding sequence is TGTGCCAGCAGCTTTAGCGGGACCTCCTACGAGCAGTACTTC.

This chain links TRBV2 with TRBJ1-2; D may be TRBD1 (5 bases). V lost 7 bases to trimming and J lost 5 bases, with 8 bases between them. Per germline, CDR1 SNHLY and CDR2 FYNNEI. The CDR3 totals 11 residues. The CDR3 loop reads CASKTGYGYTF. The CDR3 DNA sequence: TGTGCCAGCAAAACAGGTTATGGCTACACCTTC.

Regarding this clone: One end of the junction varies from germline; a read error may be responsible. The chain couples TRBV28 to TRBJ1-5, with 9 bases aligning to TRBD1. CDR3 length: 15 residues. CDR1 is MDHEN, CDR2 SYDVKM, per germline. CDR3 in amino acids: CASSFATGGKQPQHF. In DNA form, the CDR3 reads TGTGCCAGCAGTTTCGCTACAGGGGGCAAACAGCCCCAGCATTTT.

The chain has TRBV19 and TRBJ2-7, with D perhaps matching TRBD2 (6 bases). V was pared by 5 bases and J by 3 bases, with 11 bases between. The germline gives CDR1 LNHDA, CDR2 SQIVND (reference sequence). There are 13 residues in the CDR3. The CDR3 protein is CASSVGLLYEQYF. The CDR3 bases are TGTGCCAGTAGTGTGGGACTTCTCTACGAGCAGTACTTC.

The rearrangement links TRBV7-9 to TRBJ2-2, with 7 bases identical to TRBD1. The CDR3 consists of 15 residues. Germline-derived CDR1 and CDR2 are SEHNR and FQNEAQ (reference sequence). Trimming took 8 bases from V and 1 from J; bases not matched to a gene: 7. CDR3 amino acids: CASGQTGMNTGELFF. CDR3 coding DNA: TGTGCCAGCGGTCAGACAGGGATGAACACCGGGGAGCTGTTTTTT.

V is TRBV11-2 and J is TRBJ2-7; 7 bases are a match to TRBD1. The CDR3 runs to 15 residues. The germline CDR1 and CDR2 sequences are SGHAT and FQNNGV. Unmatched junction bases numbered 6, after V lost 1 base and J lost 3 bases. The CDR3 coding sequence is TGTGCCAGCAGCTTAGCGGGGACAGTAGGCTACGAGCAGTACTTC. Amino acid sequence: CASSLAGTVGYEQYF.

The genes are TRBV28 and TRBJ2-7; 9 nucleotides line up with TRBD1. The junction had 15 bases not matched to a gene; V was cut back by 6 bases and J by 6 bases. This CDR3 contains 16 residues. In germline, CDR1 is MDHEN, CDR2 SYDVKM. The CDR3 nucleotides read TGTGCCAGCAGCCTAACCTTCGGGACAGGGAGAAGCGAGCAGTACTTC. It is translated as CASSLTFGTGRSEQYF.

The genes are TRBV3-1 (or the pseudogene TRBV3-2) and TRBJ2-7; 13 nucleotides line up with TRBD2. The CDR3 is 17 residues long. V gave up 0 bases and J gave up 6 bases; unmatched junction bases: 8. The germline gives CDR1 LGHDT, CDR2 YNNKEL (reference sequence). The CDR3 loop is CASSQETRLAGGLEQYF. The CDR3, as DNA: TGTGCCAGCAGCCAAGAGACCCGACTAGCGGGAGGTCTCGAGCAGTACTTC.

In this sample, this clone turned up once. V gene TRBV5-1 combines with J gene TRBJ2-2; D call uncertain. This CDR3 spans 14 amino acids. Germline V gene lookup returns CDR1 SGHRS and CDR2 YFSETQ. V was clipped by 4 bases and J by 2 bases, with 9 bases between them. This chain's CDR3 is CASSIAGNTGELFF. As DNA, the CDR3 is TGCGCCAGCAGCATAGCAGGAAACACCGGGGAGCTGTTTTTT.

This clone was observed a single time. The chain uses TRBV27 and TRBJ2-1, with 10 bases that match TRBD2. This CDR3 has 15 amino acids. Per germline, CDR1 MNHEY and CDR2 SMNVEV (reference sequence). V shed 5 bases and J 4 bases; nucleotides not matched to a gene: 5. This CDR3 reads CASSPSSGGYNEQFF. The CDR3 DNA is TGTGCCAGCAGTCCGTCTAGCGGGGGTTACAATGAGCAGTTCTTC.

The genes are TRBV5-6 and TRBJ2-3, with TRBD2 matching over 12 bases. J was trimmed by 4 bases and V by 4 bases; bases with no gene match: 10. The length of the CDR3 is 17 residues. CDR1 is SGHDT, CDR2 YYEEEE, per germline. The CDR3: CASSRNLLAGGADTQYF. CDR3 coding DNA: TGTGCCAGCAGCCGTAACCTACTAGCGGGGGGCGCAGATACGCAGTATTTT. Variable domain in full (rest from reference TRBV5-6 and TRBJ2-3): DAGVTQSPTHLIKTRGQQVTLRCSPKSGHDTVSWYQQALGQGPQFIFQYYEEEERQRGNFPDRFSGHQFPNYSSELNVNALLLGDSALYLCASSRNLLAGGADTQYFGPGTRLTVL.

The chain links TRBV20-1 to TRBJ2-1, with D maybe TRBD2 (5 bases). CDR1 and CDR2 from the germline V gene are DFQATT and SNEGSKA (reference sequence). V was trimmed by 3 bases and J by 5 bases, leaving 14 bases between them. This CDR3 region has 14 residues. The CDR3 nucleotides read TGCAGTGCTAGTATCCTAGCCGTCCACAATGAGCAGTTCTTC. This encodes CSASILAVHNEQFF.

The rearrangement uses TRBV19 and TRBJ2-1; D might be TRBD1 or TRBD2, each matching 8 bases. Germline loops: CDR1 LNHDA, CDR2 SQIVND (reference sequence). V gave up 3 bases and J gave up 3 bases, with 24 bases separating them. The CDR3 is 19 amino acids. The chain's CDR3 is CASSMGQVFTSGDYNEQFF. The CDR3, as DNA: TGTGCCAGTAGTATGGGACAGGTTTTTACTAGCGGCGACTACAATGAGCAGTTCTTC.

The J gene is TRBJ1-2, the V gene TRBV28, with 10 bases lining up with TRBD1. J lost 7 bases, V lost 7 bases, and 12 bases had no gene match. From germline, CDR1 is MDHEN and CDR2 SYDVKM. CDR3 length: 15 amino acids. The CDR3 DNA follows: TGTGCCAGCATTCCTATGACAGGGGGCGGTGGTGGCTACACCTTC. This encodes CASIPMTGGGGGYTF.